These 3 T cell receptor beta chains share one sample of origin, sequenced in a study of T cell repertoires in cytomegalovirus infection. TCRdb re-derived calls from the reads in MiXCR, one entry per CDR3 protein. Here the sample spans more than 400,000 distinct CDR3 sequences, more than 20% being singletons. Material for sequencing was PBMCs. These receptors were taken from a human donor in good health (CMV status not recorded). Some clones in this sample may be carry-over from other donors' samples.

This clonotype has more than one count but fewer than ten. The chain uses TRBV28 and TRBJ1-5, with D uncertain. CDR1 and CDR2 (germline): MDHEN, SYDVKM. The CDR3 sequence is 15 residues long. V was trimmed by 6 bases and J by 0 bases, leaving 12 bases between them. Here the CDR3 DNA reads TGTGCCAGCAGCCCTCTCTCATATAGCAATCAGCCCCAGCATTTT. Translation: CASSPLSYSNQPQHF.

The gene calls are TRBV7-8 and TRBJ2-7; 13 bases are shared with TRBD2. In germline, CDR1 is SGHVS, CDR2 FQNEAQ. The length of the CDR3 is 15 residues. After removal of 0 bases from V and 6 bases from J, the junction contained 2 bases not matched to a gene. The CDR3 DNA reads as TGTGCCAGCAGCTTAGCCGGGACTAGCGGGACCGAGCAGTACTTC. It translates to CASSLAGTSGTEQYF.

This clonotype came up a few times. The V and J genes are TRBV6-1 and TRBJ2-6; tentatively, D is TRBD1 (5 bases). Germline values: CDR1 MNHNS, CDR2 SASEGT. V lost 3 bases to trimming and J lost 2 bases, with 5 bases between them. This CDR3 region has 14 residues. The CDR3 reads CASSDRAGANVLTF. For the CDR3, the DNA is TGTGCCAGCAGTGACAGGGCTGGGGCCAACGTCCTGACTTTC.